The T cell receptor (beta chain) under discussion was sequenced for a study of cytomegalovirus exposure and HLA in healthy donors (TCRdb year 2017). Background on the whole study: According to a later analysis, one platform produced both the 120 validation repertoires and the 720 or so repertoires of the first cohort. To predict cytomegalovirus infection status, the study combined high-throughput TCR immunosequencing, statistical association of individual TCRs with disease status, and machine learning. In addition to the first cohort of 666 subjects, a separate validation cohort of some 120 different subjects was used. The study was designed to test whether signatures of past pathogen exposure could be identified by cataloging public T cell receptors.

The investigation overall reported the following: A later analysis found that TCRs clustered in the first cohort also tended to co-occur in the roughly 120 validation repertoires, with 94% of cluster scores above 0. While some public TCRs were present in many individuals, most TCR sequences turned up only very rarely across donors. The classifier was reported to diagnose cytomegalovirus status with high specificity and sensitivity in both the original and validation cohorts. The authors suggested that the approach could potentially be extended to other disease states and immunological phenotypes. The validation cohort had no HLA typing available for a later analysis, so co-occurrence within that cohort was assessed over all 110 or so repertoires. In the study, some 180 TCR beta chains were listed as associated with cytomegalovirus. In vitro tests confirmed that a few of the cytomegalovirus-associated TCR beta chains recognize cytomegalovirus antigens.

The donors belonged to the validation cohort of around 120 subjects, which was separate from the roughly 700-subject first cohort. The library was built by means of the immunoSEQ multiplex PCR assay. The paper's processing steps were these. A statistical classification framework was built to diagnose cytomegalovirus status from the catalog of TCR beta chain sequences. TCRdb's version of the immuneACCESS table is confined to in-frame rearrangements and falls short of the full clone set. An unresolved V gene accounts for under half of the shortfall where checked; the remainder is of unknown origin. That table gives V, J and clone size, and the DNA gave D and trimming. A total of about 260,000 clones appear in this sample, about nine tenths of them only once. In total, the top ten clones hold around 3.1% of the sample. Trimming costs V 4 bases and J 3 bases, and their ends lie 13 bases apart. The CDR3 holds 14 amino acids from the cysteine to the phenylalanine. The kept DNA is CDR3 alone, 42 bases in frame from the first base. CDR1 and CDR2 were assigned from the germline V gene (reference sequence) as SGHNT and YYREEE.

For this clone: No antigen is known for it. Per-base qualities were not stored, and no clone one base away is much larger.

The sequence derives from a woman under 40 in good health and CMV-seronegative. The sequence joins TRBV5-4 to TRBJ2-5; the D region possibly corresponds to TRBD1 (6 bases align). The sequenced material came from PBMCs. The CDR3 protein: CASSADRSEETQYF. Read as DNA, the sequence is TGTGCCAGCAGCGCGGACAGATCAGAAGAGACCCAGTACTTC.